These 5 T cell receptor beta chains originate from one sample sequenced in a study of blood T cell repertoires in COVID-19. The assay was immunoSEQ multiplex PCR, and TCRdb's table has in-frame clones only and misses some. The sample records 150,000 to 200,000 clones, 86% being singletons. Sequencing was done on a sample of peripheral blood. Receptor source: a woman under 40 with active or convalescent COVID-19.

The V and J genes are TRBV28 and TRBJ2-1; 9 bases map to TRBD2. Trimming removed 6 bases from V and 9 bases from J; junction bases left unmatched: 9. Germline V gene data show CDR1 as MDHEN and CDR2 as SYDVKM. This CDR3 is built from 14 residues. CDR3 nucleotides: TGTGCCAGCAGGACCGGGACTAGCCTCGGTGAGCAGTTCTTC. Protein product: CASRTGTSLGEQFF.

The V and J genes are TRBV12-5 and TRBJ2-1, with D possibly TRBD2 on 7 matching bases. This CDR3 is built from 16 residues. Germline V lookup: CDR1 LGHNT, CDR2 FRNRAP. The V and J ends lost 0 bases and 2 bases respectively, with 11 bases between them. The CDR3 DNA reads as TGTGCTAGTGGTTTGGTTTCGGGGGGCACCTACAATGAGCAGTTCTTC. It codes for CASGLVSGGTYNEQFF.

V and J are TRBV18 and TRBJ2-1; D remains ambiguous. The CDR3 length is 12 residues. V was trimmed by 3 bases and J by 5 bases, leaving 5 bases between them. Germline V gene lookup returns CDR1 KGHSH and CDR2 LQKENI. The CDR3 here is CASSPGDNEQFF. CDR3 sequence (DNA): TGTGCCAGCTCACCCGGAGACAATGAGCAGTTCTTC.

This rearrangement joins TRBV19 to TRBJ2-4; the match to TRBD1 covers 8 bases. This CDR3 comprises 13 residues. The germline V gene has CDR1 LNHDA and CDR2 SQIVND (reference sequence). The ends lost 6 bases at V and 6 bases at J; junction bases unmatched: 4. CDR3 residues: CASSYDRGNIQYF. The CDR3 nucleotides read TGTGCCAGTAGCTATGACAGGGGAAACATTCAGTACTTC.

The rearrangement links TRBV4-2 to TRBJ2-7; 8 positions agree with TRBD2. The CDR3 is 16 residues long. Germline CDR1 reads LGHNA; CDR2 reads YNFKEQ. The J segment lost 1 base and the V segment lost 0 bases, leaving 5 bases of the junction unmatched. CDR3 nucleotide sequence: TGTGCCAGCAGCCAAGATAGAACTAGCGGATCCTACGAGCAGTACTTC. Its protein product is CASSQDRTSGSYEQYF.